A single sample is the source of the 3 T cell receptor beta chains below, sequenced in a study of blood T cell repertoires in COVID-19. Sequencing used immunoSEQ multiplex PCR; TCRdb keeps in-frame clones, though not all of them. The table records 110,000 or so clones, 75% to 90% of them present only once. The sample was peripheral blood. All receptors derive from a woman aged 55-69 years with COVID-19, enrolled during active disease.

V gene TRBV5-1 combines with J gene TRBJ2-3, with D possibly being TRBD2 (6 bases). CDR1 and CDR2 (germline): SGHRS, YFSETQ. The CDR3 length is 13 residues. V lost 4 bases to trimming and J lost 2 bases, with 8 bases between them. The CDR3 region is CASSRTTTDTQYF. CDR3 bases: TGCGCCAGCAGCCGGACTACCACAGATACGCAGTATTTT.

The gene calls are TRBV7-2 and TRBJ1-1; 12 nucleotides line up with TRBD1. Per germline, CDR1 SGHTA and CDR2 FQGNSA. Germline trimming cut 5 bases from V and 0 bases from J; bases unmatched to any gene: 4. The CDR3 extends over 16 amino acids. The CDR3 DNA is TGTGCCAGCAGCCCTCGGGACAGGGGGCTGAACACTGAAGCTTTCTTT. Protein sequence: CASSPRDRGLNTEAFF.

This rearrangement joins TRBV7-9 to TRBJ2-5; D perhaps matches TRBD1 (6 bases). Trimming took 4 bases from V and 0 from J, leaving 9 bases between them. CDR1 SEHNR and CDR2 FQNEAQ come from the germline V gene (reference sequence). CDR3 length: 14 amino acids. CDR3 DNA sequence: TGTGCCAGCAGCTCCCGGACAGACCAAGAGACCCAGTACTTC. Translated: CASSSRTDQETQYF.